This TCR beta chain was recorded in a study of identical twins. Study results and caveats: With abundant cord blood beta clonotypes, insertions were fewer; memory repertoires showed no such pattern.

For this clonotype: The antigen is unknown.

CDR3 length: 15 amino acids. The V gene end was trimmed by 5 bases and the J gene end by 5 bases; junction bases not matched to a gene: 10. The germline gives CDR1 SGHVS, CDR2 FNYEAQ. From the 5' RACE reads, TCRdb called clonotypes with MiXCR, one entry per CDR3 protein. The sample contains 1.5 million to 2 million distinct CDR3 sequences, roughly a third of which appear only once. The sample comprised cord blood. The sequence derives from a newborn girl in good health. This chain joins TRBV7-6 and TRBJ1-2, with TRBD1 matching 8 bases. CDR3 region: CASSPDQGARYGYTF. Written as DNA, the CDR3 is TGTGCCAGCAGCCCCGATCAGGGGGCTCGGTATGGCTACACCTTC.